Listed below are T cell receptor beta chains from one sample, sequenced in a study of cytomegalovirus exposure and HLA in healthy donors. TCRdb's copy holds only in-frame clones and misses some; the assay was immunoSEQ multiplex PCR. The sample holds some 98,000 clones, around 72% seen once. The source material was PBMCs. The origin of the receptors is a man aged 18 to 30 in good health and CMV-seropositive. The CDR3 runs from the conserved cysteine through the conserved F or W. D genes are given only for firm matches. Expanded clones get a size class; other rows say once, few or many, or leave the size out.

j_call d_call clone_size v_call cdr3_nt cdr3_aa
TRBJ2-1 TRBD2 once TRBV5-1 TGCGCCAGCAGCTTGAGCCTAGCGGGGAACAATGAGCAGTTCTTC CASSLSLAGNNEQFF
TRBJ2-1 TRBD1 NA TRBV13 TGTGCCAGCAGCTCCCGGGACAGGGGGATTATGAGCGATGAGCAGTTCTTC CASSSRDRGIMSDEQFF
TRBJ1-2 TRBD1 NA TRBV10-3 TGTGCCATCAGTGAAAGTGGACAGGAACTAAACTATGGCTACACCTTC CAISESGQELNYGYTF
TRBJ1-5 NA NA TRBV4-1 TGCGCCAGCAGCCAAGATCGCGGGGGGCTTGGCAATCAGCCCCAGCATTTT CASSQDRGGLGNQPQHF
TRBJ1-4 NA few TRBV7-6 TGTGCCAGCAGCTTGGGGGGGACGAATGAAAAACTGTTTTTT CASSLGGTNEKLFF
TRBJ2-3 NA NA TRBV7-9 TGTGCCAGCAGCTTAGAGCCCGGGACAACAGGTGCTACGCAGTATTTT CASSLEPGTTGATQYF
TRBJ1-4 NA NA TRBV30 TGTGCCTGGCTCAATGAAAAACTGTTTTTT CAWLNEKLFF
TRBJ1-5 NA NA TRBV30 TGTGCCTGGAGTGGCGGGGAAAATCAGCCCCAGCATTTT CAWSGGENQPQHF
TRBJ1-1 NA NA TRBV14 TGTGCCAGCAGCCAAACAGTGAACACTGAAGCTTTCTTT CASSQTVNTEAFF
TRBJ1-1 TRBD1 NA TRBV5-1 TGCGCCAGCAGCCTAGGGGCAACAGGGGGGGGCACTGAAGCTTTCTTT CASSLGATGGGTEAFF
TRBJ1-5 NA NA TRBV19 TGTGCCAGTAGTATAGCAACTCATGCTCAGCCCCAGCATTTT CASSIATHAQPQHF
TRBJ2-5 TRBD2 few TRBV5-4 TGTGCCAGCAGTAACGGGGGGCTAGCGGGAACAAGAGAGACCCAGTACTTC CASSNGGLAGTRETQYF
TRBJ2-5 NA NA TRBV5-1 TGCGCCAGCAGCTTGGCCGGGGACTTATTCGAGACCCAGTACTTC CASSLAGDLFETQYF
TRBJ1-1 NA NA TRBV6-5 TGTGCCAGCAGTTCCAGGGGAGGGACCGCTGAAGCTTTCTTT CASSSRGGTAEAFF
TRBJ2-7 TRBD1 NA TRBV4-1 TGCGCCAGCAGCCCGGGACAGTCCTACTACGAGCAGTACTTC CASSPGQSYYEQYF
TRBJ2-7 NA NA TRBV5-5 TGTGCCAGCAGCGCCCAAGGAGGGAGAACTAGCTACGAGCAGTACTTC CASSAQGGRTSYEQYF
TRBJ1-1 NA NA TRBV28 TGTGCCAGCATCATGACCAGGGGACTGAACACTGAAGCTTTCTTT CASIMTRGLNTEAFF
TRBJ1-6 TRBD1 NA TRBV30 TGTGCCTGGAGTGTACAGGGGGATTCACCCCTCCACTTT CAWSVQGDSPLHF
TRBJ2-1 NA NA TRBV5-1 TGCGCCAGCAGCTTGGGCAGGTCAGGCAATGAGCAGTTCTTC CASSLGRSGNEQFF
TRBJ2-7 TRBD1 NA TRBV11-2 TGTGCCAGCAGTTCGGGACAGGGCTCCGAGCAGTACTTC CASSSGQGSEQYF
TRBJ1-1 NA NA TRBV7-8 TGTGCCAGCAGCCCCAGAGAGGCGAACACTGAAGCTTTCTTT CASSPREANTEAFF
TRBJ2-2 TRBD2 NA TRBV5-1 TGCGCCAGCAGCTTGACGTCGGGGGGAACCGGGGAGCTGTTTTTT CASSLTSGGTGELFF
TRBJ2-7 TRBD2 once TRBV2 TGTGCCAGCAGTGATGATGGGGGGGTCGCCTACGAGCAGTACTTC CASSDDGGVAYEQYF
TRBJ1-1 NA NA TRBV10-2 TGCGCCAGCTCGAGTGCATACACTGAAGCTTTCTTT CASSSAYTEAFF
TRBJ1-6 NA NA TRBV30 TGTGCCTGGAGCGAAATACAGGTGCGCAATTCACCCCTCCACTTT CAWSEIQVRNSPLHF
TRBJ2-2 TRBD1 NA TRBV27 TGTGCCAGCAGTTTAGCGCGGACAGGGGTTGGGGCCGGGGAGCTGTTTTTT CASSLARTGVGAGELFF
TRBJ1-3 NA NA TRBV7-9 TGTGCCAGCAGCCAGAGGGAGTTTAGCTCTGGAAACACCATATATTTT CASSQREFSSGNTIYF
TRBJ2-7 TRBD2 NA TRBV9 TGTGCCAGCAGCGCGGGGGTCCTAAGCGGGGGAGTTTACGAGCAGTACTTC CASSAGVLSGGVYEQYF
TRBJ1-1 NA few TRBV9 TGTGCCAGCAGCGTAAGGGAGGCGGCGGGAGATAACACTGAAGCTTTCTTT CASSVREAAGDNTEAFF
TRBJ1-2 TRBD1 NA TRBV28 TGTGCCAGCCGGGACAGGGGGCAAAGGGACTATGGCTACACCTTC CASRDRGQRDYGYTF
TRBJ2-2 TRBD1 NA TRBV5-4 TGTGCCAGCAGCTTGGGCACTCCGGGACAGGGTTCCGGGGAGCTGTTTTTT CASSLGTPGQGSGELFF
TRBJ1-1 NA few TRBV5-1 TGCGCCAGCAGCTTATCTAGTTTGAGGGAGAAGACTGAAGCTTTCTTT CASSLSSLREKTEAFF
TRBJ1-3 NA NA TRBV5-1 TGCGCCAGCAGCTCGGGACACCCGAGCTCTGGAAACACCATATATTTT CASSSGHPSSGNTIYF
TRBJ1-1 NA NA TRBV6-5 TGTGCCAGCAGTTTAGGACACGCGGCGCCTACTGAAGCTTTCTTT CASSLGHAAPTEAFF
TRBJ1-4 NA few TRBV6-1 TGTGCCAGCAGTGAAGCACAGGGTTTTGAAAAACTGTTTTTT CASSEAQGFEKLFF
TRBJ2-3 TRBD2 NA TRBV10-1 TGCGCCAGCAGTCCAGTGACTAGCGGGGGGCCGGGTACGCAGTATTTT CASSPVTSGGPGTQYF
TRBJ1-6 TRBD1 few TRBV7-2 TGTGCCAGCAGAAGACAGGGCGAGAATTCACCCCTCCACTTT CASRRQGENSPLHF
TRBJ2-2 TRBD2 NA TRBV5-1 TGCGCCAGCAGCTTGGCTGGCGGGGGGAACACGAACACCGGGGAGCTGTTTTTT CASSLAGGGNTNTGELFF
TRBJ1-1 TRBD1 NA TRBV6-6 TGTGCCAGCAGTCGACGGACAGGGAGGATCACTGAAGCTTTCTTT CASSRRTGRITEAFF
TRBJ2-1 NA NA TRBV10-2 TGCGCCAGCAGCGCCGGGACACTCAACAATGAGCAGTTCTTC CASSAGTLNNEQFF
TRBJ1-5 TRBD1 NA TRBV6-1 TGTGCCAGCAGTGAAGCAGGACAGGGGGCAGGCAATCAGCCCCAGCATTTT CASSEAGQGAGNQPQHF
TRBJ1-1 TRBD1 NA TRBV5-1 TGCGCCAGCAGCACACTGAAGGGGGCTCGGAGCACTGAAGCTTTCTTT CASSTLKGARSTEAFF
TRBJ2-7 NA NA TRBV4-1 TGCGCCAGCACACCCGGGACATTTTCCTACGAGCAGTACTTC CASTPGTFSYEQYF
TRBJ1-1 TRBD1 once TRBV5-1 TGCGCCAGCAGCGCCCGGACAGGGAACACTGAAGCTTTCTTT CASSARTGNTEAFF
TRBJ1-3 NA NA TRBV5-1 TGCGCCAGCAGCTTGGCCAGCGGGCAGGGTGGAAACACCATATATTTT CASSLASGQGGNTIYF
TRBJ1-1 TRBD1 few TRBV10-2 TGCGCCAGCAGTGACCGACAGGGCCCGAACACTGAAGCTTTCTTT CASSDRQGPNTEAFF
TRBJ1-1 TRBD1 NA TRBV6-6 TGTGCCAGCAGTGGACAGGTGGGCACTGAAGCTTTCTTT CASSGQVGTEAFF
TRBJ1-1 NA NA TRBV6-5 TGTGCCAGCAGTTACAGTGGGGGCGCGGCCGGAGCTTTCTTT CASSYSGGAAGAFF
TRBJ2-3 NA NA TRBV27 TGTGCCAGCAGTTTACTCAGGGTTACAGATACGCAGTATTTT CASSLLRVTDTQYF
TRBJ2-1 TRBD1 few TRBV6-1 TGTGCCAGCAGTGAGGGACAGGGTGGGGCCTACAATGAGCAGTTCTTC CASSEGQGGAYNEQFF
TRBJ1-1 NA NA TRBV29-1 TGCAGCGTTGTCATGTCAGTGGACACTGAAGCTTTCTTT CSVVMSVDTEAFF
TRBJ1-6 NA NA TRBV11-2 TGTGCCAGCAGCGCGGTCTTTAATTCACCCCTCCACTTT CASSAVFNSPLHF
TRBJ1-1 NA NA TRBV15 TGTGCCACCAGCAGAGATCGCACTGAAGCTTTCTTT CATSRDRTEAFF
TRBJ2-7 NA NA TRBV25-1 TGTGCCAGCAGTGAAGACAGGCCGGGCCATTTCTACGAGCAGTACTTC CASSEDRPGHFYEQYF
TRBJ2-3 NA NA TRBV30 TGTGCCTGGTGGGCAGGGAAGTACACAGATACGCAGTATTTT CAWWAGKYTDTQYF
TRBJ2-3 TRBD1 few TRBV7-3 TGTGCCAGCAGCTTAAAGGGGACAGGGGGAAGTACGCAGTATTTT CASSLKGTGGSTQYF
TRBJ1-2 TRBD1 NA TRBV6-5 TGTGCCAGCAGTGAAGGACAGGGTGGCTATGGCTACACCTTC CASSEGQGGYGYTF
TRBJ2-7 TRBD2 once TRBV7-9 TGTGCCAGCAGCTTTGCGGGAGACGCAACCTACGAGCAGTACTTC CASSFAGDATYEQYF
TRBJ1-2 TRBD1 NA TRBV7-2 TGTGCCAGCACCATCGACAGGGGGCGAGGCTACACCTTC CASTIDRGRGYTF